Below are 27 T cell receptor beta chains sequenced from a single sample in a study of T cells after posttransplantation cyclophosphamide. The table came from immunoSEQ multiplex PCR; TCRdb's copy has only in-frame clones and leaves some out. The profile shows approximately 15,000 clones, under 85% of them singletons. Sequenced input: memory CD4+ T cells sorted from PBMCs. All receptors come from a man between 45 and 60 years old in good health, CMV-negative, and a related stem cell transplant donor.

The chain combines TRBV25-1 with TRBJ2-1; 7 bases are shared with TRBD2. The germline V gene has CDR1 MGHDK and CDR2 SYGVNS. CDR3 length: 16 residues. After removal of 2 bases from V and 4 bases from J, the junction contained 8 bases not matched to a gene. The CDR3 bases are TGTGCCAGCAGTGAACCTCGGGGCGGGGGATACAATGAGCAGTTCTTC. This gives the protein CASSEPRGGGYNEQFF.

The rearrangement uses TRBV6-5 and TRBJ2-7; the match to TRBD1 covers 7 bases. Germline V gene sequence: CDR1 MNHEY, CDR2 SVGAGI. Trimming cost V 6 bases and J 0 bases; bases outside gene matches: 8. The CDR3 extends over 15 amino acids. CDR3 loop: CASRHRDRFSYEQYF. The CDR3 DNA reads TGTGCCAGCAGACACCGGGACAGATTCTCCTACGAGCAGTACTTC.

This chain joins TRBV11-2 and TRBJ2-1; 10 bases agree with TRBD1. The germline gives CDR1 SGHAT, CDR2 FQNNGV. V lost 1 base, J lost 6 bases, and 3 bases stayed unmatched. This CDR3 has 15 residues. The CDR3 protein is CASSLGWTGGNEQFF. The CDR3 region has the DNA TGTGCCAGCAGCTTAGGGTGGACAGGGGGCAATGAGCAGTTCTTC.

The chain combines TRBV7-2 with TRBJ2-3; 14 bases are a match to TRBD2. This CDR3 is built from 15 residues. CDR1 SGHTA and CDR2 FQGNSA come from the germline V gene. The V segment lost 6 bases and the J segment 1 base; nucleotides outside the gene matches: 0. The CDR3 sequence: CASRTSGGGTDTQYF. In DNA form, the CDR3 reads TGTGCCAGCAGGACTAGCGGGGGGGGCACAGATACGCAGTATTTT.

Comments on this clone: The CDR3 ends on some other residue instead of the conserved phenylalanine or tryptophan, so this is likely a read error. The DNA is left out, because the CDR3 cannot be placed on it with certainty; the CDR3 is given as TCRdb lists it. The chain combines TRBV29-1 with TRBJ1-1; the D call in the table, TRBD1, was not verified against the DNA. Germline lookup yields CDR1 SQVTM and CDR2 ANQGSEA. The CDR3 is 9 amino acids long, termini counted. The CDR3 sequence is CSVDGLQVS.

The rearrangement links TRBV10-3 to TRBJ2-3; perhaps TRBD1 as D (5 bases). Germline-derived CDR1 and CDR2 are ENHRY and SYGVKD. This CDR3 contains 14 residues. Trimming took off 0 bases at V and 2 bases at J, with 6 bases between the two ends. The DNA of the CDR3 is TGTGCCATCAGTGAGTCAGGGGACACAGATACGCAGTATTTT. The encoded protein is CAISESGDTDTQYF.

On this clone itself: A read error may produce the germline difference seen at one junction end. This rearrangement joins TRBV5-1 to TRBJ2-2; a possible D gene is TRBD2 (6 bases). The CDR3 is 15 residues long. Germline loops: CDR1 SGHRS, CDR2 YFSETQ. CDR3 in DNA: TGCGCCAGCAGCCCGGCGGGATCCCTCACCGGGGGGCTGTTTTTT. As protein: CASSPAGSLTGGLFF.

V is TRBV2 and J is TRBJ1-3; perhaps TRBD1 as D (6 bases). The ends were cut back, 6 bases at V and 4 bases at J, with 16 bases in the middle. The CDR3 totals 15 residues. Germline CDR1 and CDR2: SNHLY and FYNNEI. The CDR3 is CASRLTTGPGNTIYF. The CDR3, as DNA: TGTGCCAGCAGGCTAACCACAGGGCCAGGAAACACCATATATTTT.

This chain uses TRBV7-9 with TRBJ2-2, with a tentative D call TRBD2 (6 bases). This CDR3 spans 15 amino acids. V was pared by 4 bases and J by 5 bases, with 14 bases between. CDR1 and CDR2 (germline): SEHNR, FQNEAQ (reference sequence). The CDR3 region is CASSSPGLMTGELFF. CDR3 in DNA: TGTGCCAGCAGCTCCCCGGGACTGATGACCGGGGAGCTGTTTTTT.

The chain links TRBV7-2 to TRBJ2-5; 9 bases are a match to TRBD2. This CDR3 spans 15 amino acids. Germline CDR1 and CDR2: SGHTA and FQGNSA. Germline trimming cut 1 base from V and 4 bases from J; bases unmatched to any gene: 4. The CDR3: CASSLVGGGAETQYF. CDR3 nucleotide sequence: TGTGCCAGCAGCTTAGTCGGCGGGGGGGCAGAGACCCAGTACTTC.

The chain employs TRBV27 and TRBJ2-5; 7 bases are a match to TRBD1. Germline CDR1 is MNHEY and CDR2 is SMNVEV (reference sequence). V lost 5 bases and J lost 4; bases outside the gene matches: 4. The CDR3 is 13 amino acids. The CDR3 is CASSRGRRETQYF. The CDR3 DNA follows: TGTGCCAGCAGTAGGGGGCGCCGAGAGACCCAGTACTTC.

This chain connects TRBV7-9 to TRBJ2-5; D might be TRBD1 (6 bases). The germline V and J ends were trimmed by 5 bases and 4 bases, with 14 bases remaining between them. Germline V gives CDR1 SEHNR, CDR2 FQNEAQ (reference sequence). CDR3 length: 14 amino acids. The CDR3 region is CASSPGRGGETQYF. CDR3 DNA sequence: TGTGCCAGCAGCCCCGGTCGAGGGGGAGAGACCCAGTACTTC. The full variable domain, its missing parts supplied by reference TRBV7-9 and TRBJ2-5, is DTGVSQNPRHKITKRGQNVTFRCDPISEHNRLYWYRQTLGQGPEFLTYFQNEAQLEKSRLLSDRFSAERPKGSFSTLEIQRTEQGDSAMYLCASSPGRGGETQYFGPGTRLLVL.

This chain uses TRBV5-6 with TRBJ2-6, with TRBD2 as a possible D gene (5 bases). Germline CDR1 is SGHDT and CDR2 is YYEEEE. Trimming left V 0 bases short and J 1 base short, with 11 bases between. The CDR3 extends over 17 amino acids. The CDR3 sequence is CASSLAGRESGANVLTF. The CDR3 DNA sequence: TGTGCCAGCAGCTTGGCCGGACGGGAATCTGGGGCCAACGTCCTGACTTTC.

DNA of the CDR3: TGTGCCAGCTTCAGGAAGTTTTCTAGCACAGATACGCAGTATTTT. Amino acids: CASFRKFSSTDTQYF. The chain is built from TRBV6-1 and TRBJ2-3; D remains unclear. The CDR3 totals 15 residues. Germline CDR1 and CDR2: MNHNS and SASEGT. Trimming removed 8 bases from V and 0 bases from J, with 15 bases in between.

V gene TRBV18 combines with J gene TRBJ2-6, with 9 bases fitting TRBD1. Germline V CDR1 and CDR2: KGHSH, LQKENI. The junction had 6 bases not matched to a gene; V was cut back by 7 bases and J by 2 bases. This CDR3 is 16 amino acids long. The CDR3 DNA reads as TGTGCCAGCTGCCGGGACAGGGCCGCTGGGGCCAACGTCCTGACTTTC. This encodes CASCRDRAAGANVLTF.

This clone was recorded only once. CDR3 residues: CASSRDNSYNEQFF. The CDR3, as DNA: TGTGCCAGCAGCCGGGACAACTCCTACAATGAGCAGTTCTTC. J is TRBJ2-1 and V is TRBV6-5; maybe TRBD1 (6 bases). The CDR3 has 14 residues. Germline values: CDR1 MNHEY, CDR2 SVGAGI. Trimming removed 6 bases from V and 0 bases from J, with 9 bases in between.

The chain combines TRBV7-3 with TRBJ2-6; the D gene is possibly TRBD2 (6 bases). Trimming stripped 5 bases from V and 0 bases from J, with 8 bases between. Germline V gene lookup returns CDR1 SGHTA and CDR2 FQGTGA. This CDR3 region has 15 residues. The CDR3 nucleotides are TGTGCCAGCAGCCCCGGGAGCTCTGGGGCCAACGTCCTGACTTTC. Protein product: CASSPGSSGANVLTF.

The chain carries TRBV6-5 and TRBJ2-5; a possible D gene is TRBD2 (5 bases). The CDR3 has 14 amino acids. Germline values: CDR1 MNHEY, CDR2 SVGAGI. V was clipped by 5 bases and J by 0 bases, with 10 bases between them. CDR3 bases: TGTGCCAGCAGTCGTACGGGGTACCAAGAGACCCAGTACTTC. It yields the protein CASSRTGYQETQYF.

The V call is TRBV9, the J call TRBJ2-3; weak D call: TRBD1 (6 bases). The V end was cut by 5 bases, the J end by 0 bases, with 13 bases between. The length of the CDR3 is 15 residues. Germline values: CDR1 SGDLS, CDR2 YYNGEE. CDR3 in amino acids: CASSTGSWSTDTQYF. Here the CDR3 DNA reads TGTGCCAGCAGTACAGGGTCGTGGAGCACAGATACGCAGTATTTT.

The V and J genes are TRBV7-9 and TRBJ1-2, with 7 bases lining up with TRBD1. J gave up 6 bases and V 2 bases, and 9 bases lay outside the gene matches. CDR1 SEHNR and CDR2 FQNEAQ come from the germline V gene (reference sequence). CDR3 size: 15 residues. Here the CDR3 reads CASSLRQGDSDGYTF. Written as DNA, the CDR3 is TGTGCCAGCAGCTTAAGACAGGGTGATTCGGATGGCTACACCTTC.

V usage is TRBV7-2 and J usage is TRBJ1-1; D unclear. Germline values: CDR1 SGHTA, CDR2 FQGNSA. The CDR3 contains 13 residues. Trimming took off 5 bases at V and 0 bases at J, with 7 bases between the two ends. The CDR3 nucleotides are TGTGCCAGCAGCCCTACAGTGAACACTGAAGCTTTCTTT. This sequence encodes CASSPTVNTEAFF.

The rearrangement links TRBV19 to TRBJ2-1, with unresolved D. This CDR3 is built from 15 residues. Trimming took off 3 bases at V and 3 bases at J, with 12 bases between the two ends. In germline, CDR1 is LNHDA, CDR2 SQIVND (reference sequence). The CDR3 spells CASSIPQSGYNEQFF. The CDR3 nucleotides read TGTGCCAGTAGTATTCCTCAGTCGGGCTACAATGAGCAGTTCTTC.

This chain joins TRBV28 and TRBJ2-1; TRBD2 might be the D (6 bases). Germline V gene sequence: CDR1 MDHEN, CDR2 SYDVKM. V lost 1 base and J 7 bases, leaving 20 bases between the germline ends. There are 17 residues in the CDR3. The CDR3 bases are TGTGCCAGCAGTTTATCCTCAGCGGGCCCCTCTAGGAATGAGCAGTTCTTC. It encodes CASSLSSAGPSRNEQFF.

This clone is medium-sized in the sample. This chain links TRBV5-4 with TRBJ2-1, with 7 positions matching TRBD2. Germline V gene data show CDR1 as SGHNT and CDR2 as YYREEE (reference sequence). The CDR3 length is 13 residues. Unmatched junction bases numbered 10, after V lost 7 bases and J lost 9 bases. The CDR3 DNA follows: TGTGCCAGCCTCGGGGGGAGGGATGGTGAGCAGTTCTTC. Residues: CASLGGRDGEQFF.

The table lists this clone with a few counts. This sequence joins TRBV29-1 and TRBJ1-1; TRBD1 matches at 10 bases. V was clipped by 5 bases and J by 5 bases; unmatched bases: 8. Germline lookup yields CDR1 SQVTM and CDR2 ANQGSEA. The CDR3 contains 14 residues. DNA of the CDR3: TGCAGCGTTAACCGACAGGGGGCAGGGACTGAAGCTTTCTTT. Its protein is CSVNRQGAGTEAFF.

This chain uses TRBV19 with TRBJ2-7, with TRBD1 matching 7 bases. Germline V gene lookup returns CDR1 LNHDA and CDR2 SQIVND (reference sequence). This CDR3 contains 15 residues. The ends lost 5 bases at V and 2 bases at J; junction bases unmatched: 9. CDR3 bases: TGTGCCAGTAGTGGGTTGACAGGGTCGACCTACGAGCAGTACTTC. Translated, it gives CASSGLTGSTYEQYF.

CDR3 region: CASSLRDSKNIQYF. The CDR3 nucleotides read TGTGCCAGCAGCCTCCGGGACAGTAAAAACATTCAGTACTTC. V and J are TRBV7-9 and TRBJ2-4, with 7 bases aligning to TRBD1. The CDR3 spans 14 residues. Germline CDR1 reads SEHNR; CDR2 reads FQNEAQ (reference sequence). With 5 bases clipped from V and 4 bases from J, the junction kept 5 bases outside the gene matches.